Following are 13 T cell receptor beta chains from one sample sequenced in a study of T-cell reconstitution after alpha-beta-depleted transplantation in children. Preparation of the TCRbeta library involved a method that used unique molecular identifiers. TCRdb analysed the PCR reads with MiXCR anew, one entry per CDR3 protein. The profile covers about 190,000 distinct CDR3 sequences, with roughly 7.5% appearing a single time and 3% to 3.5% taken by the ten largest. The specimen comprised PBMCs from the stem cell graft donor, sampled from the stem cell graft. Every receptor here comes from a human donor who donated a stem cell graft to a child with Wiskott-Aldrich syndrome.

This clonotype turned up a few times. This chain links TRBV14 with TRBJ2-7; perhaps TRBD2 as D (6 bases). CDR1 is SGHDN, CDR2 FVKESK, per germline. V was cut by 1 base and J by 0 bases, with 10 bases left in between. CDR3 length equals 15 residues. The CDR3 sequence: CASSQVLGSSYEQYF. In DNA form, the CDR3 reads TGTGCCAGCAGCCAAGTACTCGGGAGCTCCTACGAGCAGTACTTC. Supplemented by reference TRBV14 and TRBJ2-7, the full variable domain reads EAGVTQFPSHSVIEKGQTVTLRCDPISGHDNLYWYRRVMGKEIKFLLHFVKESKQDESGMPNNRFLAERTGGTYSTLKVQPAELEDSGVYFCASSQVLGSSYEQYFGPGTRLTVT.

This rearrangement joins TRBV19 to TRBJ2-2, with D perhaps assigned TRBD1 or TRBD2 (6 bases each). CDR3 length: 14 amino acids. The V gene's germline CDR1 is LNHDA and CDR2 SQIVND (reference sequence). V was clipped by 3 bases and J by 4 bases, with 9 bases between them. Here the CDR3 DNA reads TGTGCCAGTAGTATTACGGGGGCCACCGGGGAGCTGTTTTTT. This sequence encodes CASSITGATGELFF. Variable domain in full (rest from reference TRBV19 and TRBJ2-2): DGGITQSPKYLFRKEGQNVTLSCEQNLNHDAMYWYRQDPGQGLRLIYYSQIVNDFQKGDIAEGYSVSREKKESFPLTVTSAQKNPTAFYLCASSITGATGELFFGEGSRLTVL.

This clonotype has just a few counts. V gene TRBV3-1 combines with J gene TRBJ2-3, with unresolved D. The germline V and J ends were trimmed by 0 bases and 0 bases, with 10 bases remaining between them. The CDR3 is 16 residues long. Germline V lookup: CDR1 LGHDT, CDR2 YNNKEL (reference sequence). The CDR3 region is CASSQDITASTDTQYF. CDR3 coding DNA: TGTGCCAGCAGCCAAGACATAACGGCTAGCACAGATACGCAGTATTTT.

Note on this clonotype: This may come from a read error, since a much larger clone is one base off. The chain combines TRBV6-1 with TRBJ1-1; no definite D call. This CDR3 region has 13 residues. Germline CDR1 and CDR2: MNHNS and SASEGT. CDR3 loop: CASTRSGDPEALF. For the CDR3, the DNA is TGTGCCAGCACCCGGTCCGGGGATCCTGAAGCTTTATTT.

This clonotype appeared many times. The chain employs TRBV5-1 and TRBJ2-1, with 12 bases matching TRBD2. Germline V gives CDR1 SGHRS, CDR2 YFSETQ. This CDR3 region has 14 residues. J lost 10 bases, V lost 4 bases, and 6 bases had no gene match. For the CDR3, the DNA is TGCGCCAGCAGCCCGGGACTAGCGGGTCCCGAGCAGTTCTTC. Residues: CASSPGLAGPEQFF.

The V and J genes are TRBV7-7 and TRBJ1-2; a possible D gene is TRBD1 (6 bases). V lost 5 bases and J 3 bases, leaving 16 bases between the germline ends. Looked up from germline, CDR1 is SSHAT and CDR2 is FNYEAQ (reference sequence). CDR3 length: 15 amino acids. The CDR3 DNA follows: TGTGCCAGCAGCGTAACAGGGAGCACTCACTATGGCTACACCTTC. As protein: CASSVTGSTHYGYTF.

This clonotype has a count of ten or more. J is TRBJ2-7 and V is TRBV5-1; no firm D call. The CDR3 totals 13 residues. The V and J ends lost 1 base and 3 bases respectively, with 8 bases between them. Germline V gene lookup returns CDR1 SGHRS and CDR2 YFSETQ. DNA of the CDR3: TGCGCCAGCAGCTTGACCACGGACTACGAGCAGTACTTC. This sequence encodes CASSLTTDYEQYF.

This clonotype appeared many times. This chain connects TRBV10-2 to TRBJ1-5; D is ambiguous. Germline V lookup: CDR1 WSHSY, CDR2 SAAADI. Trimming removed 3 bases at V and 4 bases at J, with 10 bases between. The CDR3 is made up of 14 amino acids. CDR3 loop: CASSDLSENQPQHF. CDR3 nucleotide sequence: TGCGCCAGCAGTGATCTTAGCGAGAATCAGCCCCAGCATTTT.

This clonotype was seen repeatedly, ten times or more. The rearrangement joins TRBV7-4 to TRBJ1-1; D is possibly TRBD1 (5 bases). CDR3 length equals 12 residues. Trimming removed 7 bases at V and 1 base at J, with 7 bases between. Germline CDR1 SGHVT, CDR2 SQSDAQ. CDR3 DNA sequence: TGTGCCAGCATGGGGGAGAACACTGAAGCTTTCTTT. Translating gives CASMGENTEAFF.

This clonotype was seen many times. The V and J genes are TRBV12-3 or TRBV12-4 and TRBJ2-3; 7 bases align to TRBD1. The CDR3 extends over 17 amino acids. Losses at the gene ends were 5 bases for V and 1 base for J; bases not matched to a gene: 12. The DNA for the CDR3 is TGTGCCAGCAGTCCACGCCCGACAGGGACCCGCACAGATACGCAGTATTTT. This codes for CASSPRPTGTRTDTQYF.

The table lists this clonotype with many counts. The chain employs TRBV12-3 or TRBV12-4 and TRBJ2-1, with TRBD2 matching over 8 bases. Trimming removed 6 bases from V and 2 bases from J; junction bases left unmatched: 9. CDR3 length equals 16 residues. The CDR3 DNA reads as TGTGCCAGCAGCAAAGAGGCGGGAGGCCCCTACAATGAGCAGTTCTTC. This gives the protein CASSKEAGGPYNEQFF.

This clonotype was detected ten times or more. The genes are TRBV12-3 or TRBV12-4 and TRBJ2-2; 11 positions match TRBD2. CDR3 length: 17 residues. V was pared by 3 bases and J by 4 bases, with 7 bases of the junction left unmatched. CDR3 protein: CASSFHRLAGSTGELFF. In DNA form, the CDR3 reads TGTGCCAGCAGTTTCCACCGACTAGCGGGAAGCACCGGGGAGCTGTTTTTT.

This clonotype was seen repeatedly, ten times or more. For the CDR3, the DNA is TGTGCCAGCAGCCCGGACAGCGGGGGAGATACGCAGTATTTT. It is translated as CASSPDSGGDTQYF. This chain uses TRBV12-3 or TRBV12-4 with TRBJ2-3; TRBD2 matches at 8 bases. V was clipped by 6 bases and J by 5 bases; unmatched bases: 7. This CDR3 contains 14 residues.